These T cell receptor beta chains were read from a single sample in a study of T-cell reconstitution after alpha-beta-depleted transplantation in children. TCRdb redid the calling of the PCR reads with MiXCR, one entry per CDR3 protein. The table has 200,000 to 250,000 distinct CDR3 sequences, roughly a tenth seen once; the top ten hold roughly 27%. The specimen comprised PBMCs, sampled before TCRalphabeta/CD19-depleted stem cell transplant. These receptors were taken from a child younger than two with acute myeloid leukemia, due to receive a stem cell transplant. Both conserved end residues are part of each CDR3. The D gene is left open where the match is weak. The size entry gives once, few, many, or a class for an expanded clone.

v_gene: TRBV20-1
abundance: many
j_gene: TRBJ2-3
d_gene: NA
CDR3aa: CSASSRRGRGTDTQYF
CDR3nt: TGCAGTGCTAGTTCCCGGAGAGGAAGGGGCACAGATACGCAGTATTTT

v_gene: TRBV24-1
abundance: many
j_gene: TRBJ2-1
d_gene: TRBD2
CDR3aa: CATSDLRTSGRALDNEQFF
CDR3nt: TGTGCCACCAGTGATCTTCGGACTAGCGGGAGGGCCCTTGACAATGAGCAGTTCTTC

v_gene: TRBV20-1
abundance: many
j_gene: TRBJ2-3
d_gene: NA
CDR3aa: CSARGAGPLTDTQYF
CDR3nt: TGCAGTGCACGGGGGGCGGGGCCACTCACAGATACGCAGTATTTT

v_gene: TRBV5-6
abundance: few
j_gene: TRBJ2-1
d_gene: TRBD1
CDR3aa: CASSFLGTGGRNEQFF
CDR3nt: TGTGCCAGCAGCTTCCTAGGGACAGGGGGCCGCAATGAGCAGTTCTTC

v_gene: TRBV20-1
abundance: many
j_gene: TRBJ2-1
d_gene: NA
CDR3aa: CSAGRDFYNEQFF
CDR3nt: TGCAGTGCTGGCCGGGACTTCTACAATGAGCAGTTCTTC

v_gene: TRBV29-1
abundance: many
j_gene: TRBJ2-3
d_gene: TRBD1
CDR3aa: CSVVRTGISDTQYF
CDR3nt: TGCAGCGTTGTTAGGACAGGGATATCAGATACGCAGTATTTT

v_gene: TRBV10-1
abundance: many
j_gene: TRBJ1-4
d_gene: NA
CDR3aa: CASSEGTDEKLFF
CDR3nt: TGCGCCAGCAGTGAGGGGACGGATGAAAAACTGTTTTTT

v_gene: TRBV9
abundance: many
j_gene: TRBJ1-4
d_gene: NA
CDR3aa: CASSVEGTTNEKLFF
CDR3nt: TGTGCCAGCAGCGTAGAAGGGACAACCAATGAAAAACTGTTTTTT

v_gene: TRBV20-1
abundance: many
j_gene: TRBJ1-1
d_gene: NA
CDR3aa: CSARGMNTEAFF
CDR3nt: TGCAGTGCTAGAGGCATGAACACTGAAGCTTTCTTT

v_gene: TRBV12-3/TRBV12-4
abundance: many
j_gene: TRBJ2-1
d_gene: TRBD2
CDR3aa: CASSPPSGGVNEQFF
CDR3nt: TGTGCCAGCAGCCCCCCTAGCGGGGGGGTAAATGAGCAGTTCTTC

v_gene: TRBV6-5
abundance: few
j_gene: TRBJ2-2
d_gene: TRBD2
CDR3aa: CASSYRLAGGTGELFF
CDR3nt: TGTGCCAGCAGTTACAGACTAGCGGGAGGAACCGGGGAGCTGTTTTTT

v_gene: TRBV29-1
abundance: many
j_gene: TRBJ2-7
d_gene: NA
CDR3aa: CSGVGGNEQYF
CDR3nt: TGCAGCGGCGTCGGAGGGAACGAGCAGTACTTC